The 32 T cell receptor beta chains given below trace back to one sample, sequenced in a study of blood T cell repertoires in COVID-19. Sequencing was performed with immunoSEQ multiplex PCR; in TCRdb, only in-frame clones are kept and a portion is missing. The table records 100,000 to 130,000 clones, 88% of them present only once. Sequencing input: peripheral blood. The receptors come from a man aged 50-59 years with active or convalescent COVID-19.

The chain is built from TRBV7-9 and TRBJ2-7, with D uncertain. CDR3 length: 13 residues. The V end was cut by 3 bases, the J end by 0 bases, with 6 bases between. The germline gives CDR1 SEHNR, CDR2 FQNEAQ (reference sequence). In DNA, the CDR3 is TGTGCCAGCAGCTTCTACAGCTCCTACGAGCAGTACTTC. It codes for CASSFYSSYEQYF.

The J gene is TRBJ1-4, the V gene TRBV28; TRBD1 might be the D (5 bases). V dropped 5 bases and J dropped 5 bases, with 18 bases sitting between them. The CDR3 totals 16 residues. From germline, CDR1 is MDHEN and CDR2 SYDVKM. The CDR3 coding sequence is TGTGCCAGCAGTACCTCCTCGGCGGGGGGAAATGAAAAACTGTTTTTT. Translating gives CASSTSSAGGNEKLFF. Combining the CDR3 with reference TRBV28 and TRBJ1-4 gives the whole variable domain DVKVTQSSRYLVKRTGEKVFLECVQDMDHENMFWYRQDPGLGLRLIYFSYDVKMKEKGDIPEGYSVSREKKERFSLILESASTNQTSMYLCASSTSSAGGNEKLFFGSGTQLSVL.

J is TRBJ1-5 and V is TRBV28; D possibly corresponds to TRBD1 (6 bases). V shed 3 bases and J shed 2 bases, with 14 bases lying between them. There are 16 residues in the CDR3. CDR1 is MDHEN, CDR2 SYDVKM, per germline. As DNA, the CDR3 is TGTGCCAGCAGTTTTCGGGGGGCCCCTGGCAATCAGCCCCAGCATTTT. As protein: CASSFRGAPGNQPQHF.

Here the CDR3 reads CASSGTGTGENQPQHF. The CDR3, as DNA: TGTGCCAGCAGTGGGACAGGGACAGGGGAAAATCAGCCCCAGCATTTT. The chain carries TRBV6-1 and TRBJ1-5; 10 bases are a match to TRBD1. Germline values: CDR1 MNHNS, CDR2 SASEGT. This CDR3 has 16 amino acids. V lost 4 bases to trimming and J lost 4 bases; unmatched junction nucleotides: 7.

V and J are TRBV20-1 and TRBJ1-2; no definite D call. Germline-derived CDR1 and CDR2 are DFQATT and SNEGSKA (reference sequence). The V end lost 5 bases, the J end lost 7 bases, and 11 bases lay between the germline ends. The CDR3 consists of 11 residues. As DNA, the CDR3 is TGCAGTGCTCCTCGACTGGCTGGCTACACCTTC. It yields the protein CSAPRLAGYTF.

V is TRBV29-1 and J is TRBJ2-6; 9 bases agree with TRBD1. From germline, CDR1 is SQVTM and CDR2 ANQGSEA. The CDR3 is 15 amino acids. V lost 6 bases to trimming and J lost 1 base; unmatched junction nucleotides: 4. The CDR3 bases are TGCAGCGTCACCGGGACAGGGTCTGGGGCCAACGTCCTGACTTTC. Translating gives CSVTGTGSGANVLTF. Supplemented by reference TRBV29-1 and TRBJ2-6, the full variable domain reads SAVISQKPSRDICQRGTSLTIQCQVDSQVTMMFWYRQQPGQSLTLIATANQGSEATYESGFVIDKFPISRPNLTFSTLTVSNMSPEDSSIYLCSVTGTGSGANVLTFGAGSRLTVL.

The chain couples TRBV12-3 or TRBV12-4 to TRBJ1-1; tentatively, D is TRBD1 (5 bases). The germline V and J ends were trimmed by 3 bases and 11 bases, with 16 bases remaining between them. The CDR3 contains 13 residues. CDR3 bases: TGTGCCAGCAGTTTTTTAATCGGGGGAAAGGCTTTCTTT. It encodes CASSFLIGGKAFF.

The chain has TRBV19 and TRBJ1-1; 7 positions match TRBD1. Per the germline V gene, CDR1 is LNHDA and CDR2 is SQIVND (reference sequence). The CDR3 spans 15 residues. V was pared by 7 bases and J by 0 bases, with 8 bases of the junction left unmatched. As DNA, the CDR3 is TGTGCCAGTAATCTCTGGAGGGGGCTGAACACTGAAGCTTTCTTT. Protein sequence: CASNLWRGLNTEAFF. Full variable domain (missing parts from reference TRBV19 and TRBJ1-1): DGGITQSPKYLFRKEGQNVTLSCEQNLNHDAMYWYRQDPGQGLRLIYYSQIVNDFQKGDIAEGYSVSREKKESFPLTVTSAQKNPTAFYLCASNLWRGLNTEAFFGQGTRLTVV.

This rearrangement joins TRBV4-3 to TRBJ1-5, with D maybe TRBD1 (5 bases). The germline V gene encodes CDR1 LGHNA and CDR2 YSLEER. With 1 base removed from V and 9 bases from J, the gap between germline ends came to 19 bases. This CDR3 region has 16 residues. CDR3 region: CASSQVVAGHGGPQHF. For the CDR3, the DNA is TGCGCCAGCAGCCAAGTGGTAGCAGGACACGGGGGGCCCCAGCATTTT.

This chain uses TRBV5-1 with TRBJ1-1; D is unclear. The CDR3 covers 10 residues. CDR1 and CDR2 from the germline V gene are SGHRS and YFSETQ. Written as DNA, the CDR3 is TGCCCACAGATGAACACTGAAGCTTTCTTT. Translated: CPQMNTEAFF.

This chain joins TRBV2 and TRBJ2-7; 8 positions agree with TRBD1. The CDR3 loop spans 14 amino acids. From germline, CDR1 is SNHLY and CDR2 FYNNEI. Unmatched junction bases numbered 7, after V lost 4 bases and J lost 5 bases. Here the CDR3 DNA reads TGTGCCAGCAGTGTCGACAGGGGAAGAGACGAGCAGTACTTC. Protein: CASSVDRGRDEQYF.

This clone appeared a single time. The V call is TRBV5-1, the J call TRBJ2-7; 7 nucleotides align to TRBD2. The CDR3 loop spans 14 amino acids. Germline V gene sequence: CDR1 SGHRS, CDR2 YFSETQ. With V trimmed by 6 bases and J by 3 bases, 9 bases remained unmatched. CDR3: CASNPTSLDYEQYF. CDR3 in DNA: TGCGCCAGCAACCCGACTAGCCTGGACTACGAGCAGTACTTC.

The chain joins TRBV7-6 to TRBJ2-2, with 10 bases lining up with TRBD2. V lost 4 bases and J lost 4; bases outside the gene matches: 12. The CDR3 is made up of 18 amino acids. Germline CDR1 and CDR2: SGHVS and FNYEAQ. The CDR3: CASSSRPLAGESTGELFF. CDR3 coding DNA: TGTGCCAGCAGCTCACGCCCCCTAGCGGGAGAGAGCACCGGGGAGCTGTTTTTT.

This clone was seen a handful of times. The chain joins TRBV27 to TRBJ2-7; TRBD2 matches at 8 bases. Germline-derived CDR1 and CDR2 are MNHEY and SMNVEV (reference sequence). CDR3 size: 15 residues. V lost 4 bases and J lost 4; bases outside the gene matches: 9. CDR3 in DNA: TGTGCCAGCAGTTGGAGCGGGAGCAGGAGGTACGAGCAGTACTTC. Its translation is CASSWSGSRRYEQYF.

V usage is TRBV12-3 or TRBV12-4 and J usage is TRBJ2-1, with D unresolved. The CDR3 covers 11 residues. The ends were cut back, 6 bases at V and 6 bases at J, with 6 bases in the middle. CDR3 sequence reads: CASSLFNEQFF. CDR3 DNA sequence: TGTGCCAGCAGCCTATTCAATGAGCAGTTCTTC.

The chain has TRBV7-2 and TRBJ2-3; the match to TRBD2 covers 12 bases. The CDR3 loop spans 15 amino acids. V was clipped by 2 bases and J by 7 bases; unmatched bases: 4. The germline V gene has CDR1 SGHTA and CDR2 FQGNSA. Here the CDR3 DNA reads TGTGCCAGCAGCTTACTAGCGGGAGGGCCTCATACGCAGTATTTT. This gives the protein CASSLLAGGPHTQYF.

DNA for the CDR3: TGTGCCAGCAGACGATTAGGACAGGTTGGCGGGGAGCTGTTTTTT. Translating it yields CASRRLGQVGGELFF. The chain links TRBV27 to TRBJ2-2, with TRBD1 matching over 7 bases. The CDR3 has 15 residues. Unmatched junction bases numbered 11, after V lost 6 bases and J lost 7 bases. Germline V gene data show CDR1 as MNHEY and CDR2 as SMNVEV (reference sequence).

Here the CDR3 DNA reads TGTGCCAGCAGTCGACAGGGCATGAACACTGAAGCTTTCTTT. Translated, it gives CASSRQGMNTEAFF. This chain connects TRBV28 to TRBJ1-1; 7 positions agree with TRBD1. The CDR3 runs 14 residues. Trimming took 5 bases from V and 0 from J; bases not matched to a gene: 3. Germline lookup yields CDR1 MDHEN and CDR2 SYDVKM.

The chain combines TRBV6-2 or TRBV6-3 with TRBJ2-1; 7 bases agree with TRBD2. This CDR3 contains 16 residues. J was trimmed by 3 bases and V by 5 bases; bases with no gene match: 10. The germline gives CDR1 MNHEY, CDR2 SVGEGT. The CDR3 bases are TGTGCCAGCAGTGACCCAGCTAGCGGATACTACAATGAGCAGTTCTTC. This encodes CASSDPASGYYNEQFF.

This clone has only a few counts. CDR3 nucleotide sequence: TGCGCCAGCAGCCAAGTCTTCCGGACAGGCTCTCGAGGGGGGACTGAAGCTTTCTTT. Translated, it gives CASSQVFRTGSRGGTEAFF. The chain links TRBV4-1 to TRBJ1-1, with 7 bases lining up with TRBD1. V was pared by 1 base and J by 5 bases, with 19 bases of the junction left unmatched. This CDR3 is built from 19 residues. Germline V lookup: CDR1 MGHRA, CDR2 YSYEKL.

V and J are TRBV6-1 and TRBJ1-2; TRBD1 matches at 7 bases. This CDR3 has 14 amino acids. Germline values: CDR1 MNHNS, CDR2 SASEGT. V trimming: 2 bases; J trimming: 5 bases; junction bases outside the gene matches: 5. CDR3 loop: CASSETRQGYGYTF. The DNA of the CDR3 is TGTGCCAGCAGTGAAACCCGACAGGGTTATGGCTACACCTTC.

The CDR3 DNA follows: TGTGCCAGCAGTTCCCTGCCCCGGGCTGGAAACACCATATATTTT. Translated, it gives CASSSLPRAGNTIYF. The chain carries TRBV28 and TRBJ1-3, with D uncertain. This CDR3 is built from 15 residues. V shed 4 bases and J shed 2 bases, with 12 bases lying between them. Germline V lookup: CDR1 MDHEN, CDR2 SYDVKM. The full variable domain, in which reference TRBV28 and TRBJ1-3 provide the parts outside the CDR3, is DVKVTQSSRYLVKRTGEKVFLECVQDMDHENMFWYRQDPGLGLRLIYFSYDVKMKEKGDIPEGYSVSREKKERFSLILESASTNQTSMYLCASSSLPRAGNTIYFGEGSWLTVV.

The chain employs TRBV6-5 and TRBJ1-5, with D tentatively TRBD1 (5 bases). Germline CDR1 and CDR2: MNHEY and SVGAGI. CDR3 length: 14 amino acids. V was cut by 0 bases and J by 4 bases, with 7 bases left in between. The CDR3 region is CASSYSAGNQPQHF. CDR3 bases: TGTGCCAGCAGTTACTCGGCAGGGAATCAGCCCCAGCATTTT.

The chain has TRBV28 and TRBJ1-5, with 8 bases fitting TRBD1. This CDR3 region has 16 residues. CDR1 MDHEN and CDR2 SYDVKM come from the germline V gene. V lost 1 base and J lost 5; bases outside the gene matches: 7. In nucleotides, the CDR3 is TGTGCCAGCAGTTTATACAGCAGGGGGCGAGATCAGCCCCAGCATTTT. It is translated as CASSLYSRGRDQPQHF.

This rearrangement joins TRBV28 to TRBJ1-1; 7 bases are a match to TRBD1. The V gene end was trimmed by 6 bases and the J gene end by 10 bases; junction bases not matched to a gene: 8. Per germline, CDR1 MDHEN and CDR2 SYDVKM. The length of the CDR3 is 12 residues. The CDR3 DNA reads TGTGCCAGCAGCATCGACAGGGAGGTAGCTTTCTTT. It is translated as CASSIDREVAFF. Together with reference TRBV28 and TRBJ1-1, the CDR3 gives the full variable domain: DVKVTQSSRYLVKRTGEKVFLECVQDMDHENMFWYRQDPGLGLRLIYFSYDVKMKEKGDIPEGYSVSREKKERFSLILESASTNQTSMYLCASSIDREVAFFGQGTRLTVV.

V is TRBV2 and J is TRBJ2-2; 8 positions agree with TRBD2. CDR1 and CDR2 from the germline V gene are SNHLY and FYNNEI. J gave up 1 base and V 5 bases, and 6 bases lay outside the gene matches. The CDR3 is 16 residues long. The CDR3 DNA reads TGTGCCAGCAGTTATAGCGGGGCCGGGAACACCGGGGAGCTGTTTTTT. It is translated as CASSYSGAGNTGELFF. Together with reference TRBV2 and TRBJ2-2, the CDR3 gives the full variable domain: EPEVTQTPSHQVTQMGQEVILRCVPISNHLYFYWYRQILGQKVEFLVSFYNNEISEKSEIFDDQFSVERPDGSNFTLKIRSTKLEDSAMYFCASSYSGAGNTGELFFGEGSRLTVL.

The DNA for the CDR3 is TGTGCCAGCAGCCCCATCGACAGGGAAGACACTGAAGCTTTCTTT. The encoded protein is CASSPIDREDTEAFF. This chain uses TRBV5-8 with TRBJ1-1; the match to TRBD1 covers 7 bases. The CDR3 has 15 amino acids. With 4 bases clipped from V and 3 bases from J, the junction kept 9 bases outside the gene matches. Germline V CDR1 and CDR2: SGHTS, YDEGEE.

This clone has just a few counts. The rearrangement uses TRBV7-2 and TRBJ2-5; 15 nucleotides align to TRBD2. Germline V gene data show CDR1 as SGHTA and CDR2 as FQGNSA. The CDR3 is 16 amino acids. Trimming at V came to 5 bases and at J to 2 bases, leaving 3 bases not matched to a gene. The CDR3: CASSPGLAGGQETQYF. The CDR3 nucleotides are TGTGCCAGCAGCCCGGGACTAGCGGGAGGACAAGAGACCCAGTACTTC.

The rearrangement joins TRBV29-1 to TRBJ1-2; TRBD1 is a possible D gene (6 bases). V lost 8 bases to trimming and J lost 7 bases, with 17 bases between them. Per the germline V gene, CDR1 is SQVTM and CDR2 is ANQGSEA. The length of the CDR3 is 12 residues. The CDR3 DNA reads as TGCAGCCTTGGGGGCAGGGTGGGTGGCTACACCTTC. Protein product: CSLGGRVGGYTF.

CDR3 DNA sequence: TGTGCCAGTAGTATAGTAGGGGCAGATACGCAGTATTTT. Protein: CASSIVGADTQYF. V usage is TRBV19 and J usage is TRBJ2-3; TRBD1 is a possible D gene (5 bases). The CDR3 sequence is 13 residues long. V lost 1 base and J lost 4, with 6 bases in between. Germline values: CDR1 LNHDA, CDR2 SQIVND (reference sequence).

The chain couples TRBV4-1 to TRBJ2-7; D unclear. V gave up 1 base and J gave up 6 bases, with 10 bases separating them. This CDR3 spans 13 amino acids. Germline lookup yields CDR1 MGHRA and CDR2 YSYEKL. The CDR3 bases are TGCGCCAGCAGCCAAGGAGGAATCAGCGAGCAGTACTTC. This gives the protein CASSQGGISEQYF.

J is TRBJ1-1 and V is TRBV18; TRBD1 might be the D (5 bases). Trimming removed 3 bases at V and 1 base at J, with 6 bases between. CDR3 length: 13 residues. Germline assignment: CDR1 KGHSH and CDR2 LQKENI. The DNA of the CDR3 is TGTGCCAGCTCACCGGACAAGAACACTGAAGCTTTCTTT. As protein: CASSPDKNTEAFF.